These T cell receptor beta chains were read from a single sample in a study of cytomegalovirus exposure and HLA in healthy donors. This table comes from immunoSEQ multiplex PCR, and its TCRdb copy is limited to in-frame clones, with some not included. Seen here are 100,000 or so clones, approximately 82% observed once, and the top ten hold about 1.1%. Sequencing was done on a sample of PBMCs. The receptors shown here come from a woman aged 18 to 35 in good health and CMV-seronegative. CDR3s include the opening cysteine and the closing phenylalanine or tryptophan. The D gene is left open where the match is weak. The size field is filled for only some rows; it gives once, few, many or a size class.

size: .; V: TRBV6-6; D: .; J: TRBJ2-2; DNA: TGTGCCAGCAGTTACTCCAGGGAGAACACCGGGGAGCTGTTTTTT; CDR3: CASSYSRENTGELFF
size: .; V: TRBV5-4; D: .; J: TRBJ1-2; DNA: TGTGCCAGCAGCTTGGATTTGGTTTCAGGGGTGGGCTACACCTTC; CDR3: CASSLDLVSGVGYTF
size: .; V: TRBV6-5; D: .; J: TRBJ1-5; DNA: TGTGCCAGCAGTGTTGACGGGAATAGCAATCAGCCCCAGCATTTT; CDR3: CASSVDGNSNQPQHF
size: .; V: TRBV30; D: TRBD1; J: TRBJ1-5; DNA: TGTGCCTGGGAGACAGGGGGCGGTCAGCCCCAGCATTTT; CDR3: CAWETGGGQPQHF
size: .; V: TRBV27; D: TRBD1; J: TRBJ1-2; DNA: TGTGCCAGCAGTTTACGCCCGGGACAGGGTTATGGCTACACCTTC; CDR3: CASSLRPGQGYGYTF
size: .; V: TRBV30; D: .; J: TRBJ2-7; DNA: TGTGCCTGGAGTAGGGGCTCCTACGAGCAGTACTTC; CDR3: CAWSRGSYEQYF
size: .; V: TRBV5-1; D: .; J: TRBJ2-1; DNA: TGCGCCAGCAGCTTGGTCGGGTATAATGAGCAGTTCTTC; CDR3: CASSLVGYNEQFF
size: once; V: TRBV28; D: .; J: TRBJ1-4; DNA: TGTGCCAGCAGTTTACCGACCGGGGGAACTAATGAAAAACTGTTTTTT; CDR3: CASSLPTGGTNEKLFF
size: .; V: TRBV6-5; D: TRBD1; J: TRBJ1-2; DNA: TGTGCCAGCAGTTTTCAGGGGGCGAAAATTGATGGCTACACCTTC; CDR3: CASSFQGAKIDGYTF
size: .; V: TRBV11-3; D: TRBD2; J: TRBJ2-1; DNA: TGTGCCAGCAGCTTAGAAAAGACTAGCCAAAGCTCCTACAATGAGCAGTTCTTC; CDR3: CASSLEKTSQSSYNEQFF
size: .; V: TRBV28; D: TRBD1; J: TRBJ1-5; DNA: TGTGCCAGCAGTCCCCCGGTTGGGACAGGTGATCAGCCCCAGCATTTT; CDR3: CASSPPVGTGDQPQHF
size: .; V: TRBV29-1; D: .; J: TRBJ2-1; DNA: TGCAGCGTTGCCGCCGACAGTCTACAGAGGGAGCAGTTCTTC; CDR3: CSVAADSLQREQFF
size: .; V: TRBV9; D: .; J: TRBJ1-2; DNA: TGTGCCAGCAAGGGGTCCGATGCAGGCTACACCTTC; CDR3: CASKGSDAGYTF
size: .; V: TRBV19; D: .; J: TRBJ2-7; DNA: TGTGCCAGTAGTATAGGGACAGTGGGCGAGCAGTACTTC; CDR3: CASSIGTVGEQYF
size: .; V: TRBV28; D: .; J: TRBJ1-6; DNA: TGTGCCAGCAGTTTAAACAGTAATTCACCCCTCCACTTT; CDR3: CASSLNSNSPLHF
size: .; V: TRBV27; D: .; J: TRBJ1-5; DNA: TGTGCCAGCAGTTTCTCAGGGCCAAATCAGCCCCAGCATTTT; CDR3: CASSFSGPNQPQHF
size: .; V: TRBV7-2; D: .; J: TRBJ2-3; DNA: TGTGCCAGCAGAAAAGGTGGGAGAGCCACAGATACGCAGTATTTT; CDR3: CASRKGGRATDTQYF
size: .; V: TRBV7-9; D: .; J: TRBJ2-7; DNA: TGTGCCAGCAGCCTAGCCGCAGGGATCGTTCCCTACGAGCAGTACTTC; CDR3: CASSLAAGIVPYEQYF
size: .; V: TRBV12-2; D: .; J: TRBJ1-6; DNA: TGTGCAAGTCGCTTATGGGTCAGGGGTGGCTCACCCCTCCACTTT; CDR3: CASRLWVRGGSPLHF
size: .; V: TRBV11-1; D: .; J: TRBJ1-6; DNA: TGTGCCAGCAGCTTGTTCGGGAGCTCCTATAATTCACCCCTCCACTTT; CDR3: CASSLFGSSYNSPLHF
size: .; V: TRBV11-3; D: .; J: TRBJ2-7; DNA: TGTGCCAGCAGCTTATGGAAATCGGGGAGCTCCTACGAGCAGTACTTC; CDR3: CASSLWKSGSSYEQYF
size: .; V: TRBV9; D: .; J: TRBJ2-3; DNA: TGTGCCAGCAGCACACGGACAGAAAAAGATACGCAGTATTTT; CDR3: CASSTRTEKDTQYF
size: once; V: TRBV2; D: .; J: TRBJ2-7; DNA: TGTGCCAGCAGTGAAGGCGGCTACCTCTACGAGCAGTACTTC; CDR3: CASSEGGYLYEQYF
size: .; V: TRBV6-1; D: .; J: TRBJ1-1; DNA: TGTGCCAGCAGTGAAAGTCGAGGGTGGGGTATGAACACTGAAGCTTTCTTT; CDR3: CASSESRGWGMNTEAFF
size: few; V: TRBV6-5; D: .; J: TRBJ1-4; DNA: TGTGCCAGCAGTTACTCGAGAGGAGGAACTAATGAAAAACTGTTTTTT; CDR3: CASSYSRGGTNEKLFF
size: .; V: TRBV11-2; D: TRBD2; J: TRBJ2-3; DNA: TGTGCCAGCAGGACTTTAGCGGGAGGGCCGAACACAGATACGCAGTATTTT; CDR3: CASRTLAGGPNTDTQYF